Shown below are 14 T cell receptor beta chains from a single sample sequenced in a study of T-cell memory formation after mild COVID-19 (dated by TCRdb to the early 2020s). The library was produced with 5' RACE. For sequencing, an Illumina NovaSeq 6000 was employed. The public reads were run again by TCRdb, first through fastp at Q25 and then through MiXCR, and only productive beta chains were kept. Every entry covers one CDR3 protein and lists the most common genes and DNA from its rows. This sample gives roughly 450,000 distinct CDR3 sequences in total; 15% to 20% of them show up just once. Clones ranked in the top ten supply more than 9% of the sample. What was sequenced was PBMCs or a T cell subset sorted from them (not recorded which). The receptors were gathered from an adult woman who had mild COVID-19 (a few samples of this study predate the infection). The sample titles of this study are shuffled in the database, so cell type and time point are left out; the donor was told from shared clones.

As DNA, the CDR3 is TGTGCCAGCAGCCAGGGACTAACAACCCTAGAGCAGTACTTC. The encoded protein is CASSQGLTTLEQYF. This chain joins TRBV2 and TRBJ2-7, with 7 bases fitting TRBD2. This CDR3 is 14 amino acids long. Germline V gene data show CDR1 as SNHLY and CDR2 as FYNNEI. Trimming took 6 bases from V and 7 from J; bases not matched to a gene: 12. Full variable domain (missing parts from reference TRBV2 and TRBJ2-7): EPEVTQTPSHQVTQMGQEVILRCVPISNHLYFYWYRQILGQKVEFLVSFYNNEISEKSEIFDDQFSVERPDGSNFTLKIRSTKLEDSAMYFCASSQGLTTLEQYFGPGTRLTVT.

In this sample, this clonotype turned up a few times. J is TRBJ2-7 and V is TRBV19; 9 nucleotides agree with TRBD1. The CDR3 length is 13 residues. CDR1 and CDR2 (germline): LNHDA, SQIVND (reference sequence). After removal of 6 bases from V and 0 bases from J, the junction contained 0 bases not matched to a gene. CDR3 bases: TGTGCCAGTAGGGGACAGGGCTCCTACGAGCAGTACTTC. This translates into CASRGQGSYEQYF.

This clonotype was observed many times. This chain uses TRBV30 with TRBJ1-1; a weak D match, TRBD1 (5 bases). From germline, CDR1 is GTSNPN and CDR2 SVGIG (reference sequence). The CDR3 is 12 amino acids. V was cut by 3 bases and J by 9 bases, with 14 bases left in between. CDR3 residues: CAWSKRTLQAFF. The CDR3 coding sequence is TGTGCCTGGAGCAAAAGGACACTTCAAGCTTTCTTT.

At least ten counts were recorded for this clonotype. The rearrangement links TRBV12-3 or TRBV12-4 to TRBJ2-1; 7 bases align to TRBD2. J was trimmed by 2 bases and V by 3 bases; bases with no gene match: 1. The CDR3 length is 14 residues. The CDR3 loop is CASSLGGTYNEQFF. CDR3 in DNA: TGTGCCAGCAGTTTGGGAGGGACCTACAATGAGCAGTTCTTC.

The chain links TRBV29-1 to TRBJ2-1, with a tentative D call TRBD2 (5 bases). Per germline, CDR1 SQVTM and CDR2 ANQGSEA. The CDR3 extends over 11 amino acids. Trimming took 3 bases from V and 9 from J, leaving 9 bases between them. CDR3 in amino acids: CSVESAGEQFF. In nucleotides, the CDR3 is TGCAGCGTTGAGTCTGCGGGTGAGCAGTTCTTC.

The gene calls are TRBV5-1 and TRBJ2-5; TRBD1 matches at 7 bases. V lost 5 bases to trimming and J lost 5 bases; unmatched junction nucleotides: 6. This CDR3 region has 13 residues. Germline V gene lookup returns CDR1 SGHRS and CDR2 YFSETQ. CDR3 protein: CASRQGLGETQYF. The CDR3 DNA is TGCGCCAGCAGACAGGGGCTAGGGGAGACCCAGTACTTC.

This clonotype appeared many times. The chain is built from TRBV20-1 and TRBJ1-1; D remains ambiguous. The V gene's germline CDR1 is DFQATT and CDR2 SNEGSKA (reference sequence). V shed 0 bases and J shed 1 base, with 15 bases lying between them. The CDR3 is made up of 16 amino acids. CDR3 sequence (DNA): TGCAGTGCTAGAGACGCGAGCAGGCTTAGGAACACTGAAGCTTTCTTT. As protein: CSARDASRLRNTEAFF.

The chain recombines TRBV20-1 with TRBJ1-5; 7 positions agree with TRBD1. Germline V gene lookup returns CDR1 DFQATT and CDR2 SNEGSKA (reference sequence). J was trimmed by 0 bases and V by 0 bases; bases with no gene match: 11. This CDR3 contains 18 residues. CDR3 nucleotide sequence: TGCAGTGCTAGAGATCGATACCGACAGGGTATTAGCAATCAGCCCCAGCATTTT. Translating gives CSARDRYRQGISNQPQHF.

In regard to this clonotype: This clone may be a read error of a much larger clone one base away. CDR3: CARKDGTYEQYF. CDR3 bases: TGTGCCAGAAAAGACGGCACCTACGAGCAGTACTTC. The V gene is TRBV2, the J gene TRBJ2-7; unclear D gene. The CDR3 runs 12 residues. CDR1 and CDR2 from the germline V gene are SNHLY and FYNNEI. The V and J ends lost 9 bases and 2 bases respectively, with 11 bases between them.

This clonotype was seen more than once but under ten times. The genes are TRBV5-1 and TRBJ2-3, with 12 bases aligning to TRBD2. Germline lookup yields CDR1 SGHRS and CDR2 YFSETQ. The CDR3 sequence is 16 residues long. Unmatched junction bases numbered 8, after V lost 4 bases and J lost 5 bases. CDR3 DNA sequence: TGCGCCAGCAGCGTTAGGACTAGCGGGATCGGAGATACGCAGTATTTT. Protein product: CASSVRTSGIGDTQYF.

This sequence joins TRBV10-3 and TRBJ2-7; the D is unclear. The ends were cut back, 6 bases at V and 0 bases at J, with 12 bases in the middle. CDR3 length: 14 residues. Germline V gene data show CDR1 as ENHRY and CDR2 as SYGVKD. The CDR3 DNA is TGTGCCATCAGAAACAGTGAGTCCTCCTACGAGCAGTACTTC. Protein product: CAIRNSESSYEQYF.

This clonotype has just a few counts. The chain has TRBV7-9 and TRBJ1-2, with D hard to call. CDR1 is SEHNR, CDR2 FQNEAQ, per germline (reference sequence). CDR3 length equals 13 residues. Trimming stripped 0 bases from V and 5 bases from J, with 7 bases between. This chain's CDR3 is CASSLAPEYGYTF. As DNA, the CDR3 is TGTGCCAGCAGCTTAGCCCCGGAGTATGGCTACACCTTC.

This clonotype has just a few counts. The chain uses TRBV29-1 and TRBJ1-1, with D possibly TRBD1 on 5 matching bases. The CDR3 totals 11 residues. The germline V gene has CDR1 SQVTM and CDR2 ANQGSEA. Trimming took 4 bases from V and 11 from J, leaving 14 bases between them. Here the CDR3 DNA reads TGCAGCGTTGGCGGGACTTATAAGGCTTTCTTT. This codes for CSVGGTYKAFF.

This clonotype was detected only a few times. DNA of the CDR3: TGTGCCAGCAGCTGGACTAGCGGGGGATCCTACGAGCAGTACTTC. Translation gives CASSWTSGGSYEQYF. The chain carries TRBV7-2 and TRBJ2-7, with 13 bases that match TRBD2. CDR1 is SGHTA, CDR2 FQGNSA, per germline. Trimming took 4 bases from V and 1 from J; bases not matched to a gene: 1. The length of the CDR3 is 15 residues.